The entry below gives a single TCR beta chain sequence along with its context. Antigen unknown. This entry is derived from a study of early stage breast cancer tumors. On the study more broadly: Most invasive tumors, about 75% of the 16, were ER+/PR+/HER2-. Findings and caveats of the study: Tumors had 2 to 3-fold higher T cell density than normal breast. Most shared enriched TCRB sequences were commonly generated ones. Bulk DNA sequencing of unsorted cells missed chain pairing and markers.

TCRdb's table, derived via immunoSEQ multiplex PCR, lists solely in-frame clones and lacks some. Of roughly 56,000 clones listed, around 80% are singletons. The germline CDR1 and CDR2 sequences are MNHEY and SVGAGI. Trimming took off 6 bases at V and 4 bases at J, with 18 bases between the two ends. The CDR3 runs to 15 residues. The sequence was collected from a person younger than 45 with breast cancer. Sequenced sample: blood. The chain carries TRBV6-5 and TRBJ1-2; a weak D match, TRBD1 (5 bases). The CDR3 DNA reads TGTGCCAGCAGATGGGACGGCCCCGATATCTATGGCTACACCTTC. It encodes CASRWDGPDIYGYTF.